This T cell receptor beta chain was identified in a study of cytomegalovirus exposure and HLA in healthy donors. Regarding this clone: The antigen is undetermined.

The CDR3 runs 12 residues. The germline V gene encodes CDR1 MNHEY and CDR2 SMNVEV (reference sequence). Trimming took off 6 bases at V and 7 bases at J, with 10 bases between the two ends. Regarding the study as a whole: Most CMV-associated TCR beta chains were later found to appear HLA-restricted. Highest at DRB1 and lowest at HLA-C, TCR association rates differed among HLA loci in a later analysis. Clonal expansion, a later analysis showed, was greater in HLA-associated TCR beta chains than in equally common others.

Primers included in the PCR were 60 Vbeta and 13 Jbeta primers. Only in-frame clones appear in the TCRdb table, and some are missing; sequencing was by immunoSEQ multiplex PCR. The sample has 130,000 to 150,000 clones; around 82% are singletons. This TCR came from a man aged 35 to 55 in good health and CMV-seropositive. Material for sequencing was PBMCs. The genes are TRBV27 and TRBJ1-5; D may be TRBD1 (6 bases). CDR3 in amino acids: CASRKRGQPQHF. The CDR3 DNA sequence: TGTGCCAGCAGAAAAAGGGGGCAGCCCCAGCATTTT.